This T cell receptor (beta chain) was identified during a study of T cell responses to AZD1222 COVID-19 vaccine. Using immunoSEQ multiplex PCR, the repertoire was profiled, and TCRdb retains in-frame clones only, with some absent. The sample yields around 120,000 clones, about 93% seen once. Study-level results: The reported proportion of spike-specific TCRs targeting unmutated variant regions was nearly half.

Note on this clone: Its antigen is currently unknown.

CDR3 length: 15 amino acids. Unmatched junction bases numbered 13, after V lost 5 bases and J lost 9 bases. Germline V gene data show CDR1 as LNHDA and CDR2 as SQIVND (reference sequence). The sequenced sample was peripheral blood, obtained 28 days after the second AZD1222 dose. The chain uses TRBV19 and TRBJ2-1; TRBD2 matches 7 bases. The sequence was collected from an adult who received the AZD1222 COVID-19 vaccine. The CDR3 sequence is CASSDSGTTMGEQFF. Here the CDR3 DNA reads TGTGCCAGTAGTGACTCCGGGACTACCATGGGTGAGCAGTTCTTC.